The 20 T cell receptor beta chains presented below share a single source sample, sequenced in a study of a mutant IDH1 vaccine in newly diagnosed glioma. Time point here: week 5, during vaccination. All doses held 300 ug of mutant IDH1 20-mer peptide, with topical imiquimod. Their target antigens are unknown. The protocol was immunoSEQ multiplex PCR, while the TCRdb copy is restricted to in-frame clones and leaves out a portion. Of some 60,000 clones in the sample, 70% to 90% were seen once. The specimen comprised PBMCs, sampled from a glioma patient whose treatment included an IDH1 peptide vaccine. These receptors were obtained from a woman in her thirties or forties with glioma.

The chain combines TRBV10-3 with TRBJ1-3; no clear D gene. Germline CDR1 and CDR2: ENHRY and SYGVKD. Trimming cost V 4 bases and J 4 bases, with 8 bases left between them. CDR3 length: 13 amino acids. The CDR3 here is CAISAPTGNTIYF. The CDR3 coding sequence is TGTGCCATCAGTGCCCCGACCGGAAACACCATATATTTT.

The rearrangement uses TRBV5-1 and TRBJ2-5; TRBD1 agrees at 7 bases. The germline CDR1 and CDR2 sequences are SGHRS and YFSETQ. J gave up 1 base and V 1 base, and 4 bases lay outside the gene matches. The CDR3 runs to 15 residues. The CDR3 DNA sequence: TGCGCCAGCAGCTTGATGGGACAGCTCCAAGAGACCCAGTACTTC. Residues: CASSLMGQLQETQYF.

CDR3 residues: CASSTRGGLTDTQYF. The CDR3 coding sequence is TGTGCCAGCAGCACTCGGGGGGGCCTCACAGATACGCAGTATTTT. The gene calls are TRBV5-4 and TRBJ2-3; 8 bases line up with TRBD2. Germline V lookup: CDR1 SGHNT, CDR2 YYREEE (reference sequence). Germline trimming cut 4 bases from V and 2 bases from J; bases unmatched to any gene: 6. The CDR3 loop spans 15 amino acids.

This chain joins TRBV5-1 and TRBJ2-2, with 12 bases fitting TRBD1. V trimming: 0 bases; J trimming: 7 bases; junction bases outside the gene matches: 4. The CDR3 extends over 16 amino acids. Germline loops: CDR1 SGHRS, CDR2 YFSETQ. The CDR3 sequence: CASSLEGQGAIGELFF. The CDR3, as DNA: TGCGCCAGCAGCTTGGAGGGACAGGGGGCAATCGGGGAGCTGTTTTTT. Variable domain in full (rest from reference TRBV5-1 and TRBJ2-2): KAGVTQTPRYLIKTRGQQVTLSCSPISGHRSVSWYQQTPGQGLQFLFEYFSETQRNKGNFPGRFSGRQFSNSRSEMNVSTLELGDSALYLCASSLEGQGAIGELFFGEGSRLTVL.

This sequence joins TRBV7-8 and TRBJ2-2; either TRBD1 or TRBD2 may supply D (6 bases each). Looked up from germline, CDR1 is SGHVS and CDR2 is FQNEAQ. The CDR3 is 16 residues long. The V end lost 1 base, the J end lost 5 bases, and 14 bases lay between the germline ends. The CDR3 loop reads CASSLVGGAGTGELFF. Written as DNA, the CDR3 is TGTGCCAGCAGCTTAGTGGGGGGCGCAGGGACCGGGGAGCTGTTTTTT.

This clone was found once. This chain joins TRBV6-5 and TRBJ1-5, with D uncertain. Germline CDR1 reads MNHEY; CDR2 reads SVGAGI. The CDR3 is 15 amino acids. The ends were cut back, 0 bases at V and 1 base at J, with 7 bases in the middle. Here the CDR3 DNA reads TGTGCCAGCAGTTACTCGAAGTACAGCAATCAGCCCCAGCATTTT. This translates into CASSYSKYSNQPQHF.

The chain combines TRBV25-1 with TRBJ2-1, with a tentative D call TRBD2 (5 bases). CDR3 length: 14 residues. Germline CDR1 reads MGHDK; CDR2 reads SYGVNS. V shed 4 bases and J shed 2 bases, with 9 bases lying between them. CDR3: CASSALGTYNEQFF. The CDR3 DNA is TGTGCCAGCAGTGCACTAGGCACCTACAATGAGCAGTTCTTC. Full variable domain (rest looked up from reference TRBV25-1 and TRBJ2-1): EADIYQTPRYLVIGTGKKITLECSQTMGHDKMYWYQQDPGMELHLIHYSYGVNSTEKGDLSSESTVSRIRTEHFPLTLESARPSHTSQYLCASSALGTYNEQFFGPGTRLTVL.

In this sample, this clone turned up once. V is TRBV27 and J is TRBJ2-2; TRBD2 agrees at 9 bases. J lost 5 bases, V lost 3 bases, and 7 bases had no gene match. The CDR3 is made up of 16 amino acids. CDR1 MNHEY and CDR2 SMNVEV come from the germline V gene (reference sequence). CDR3 protein: CASSFKSGGLTGELFF. The CDR3, as DNA: TGTGCCAGCAGTTTCAAAAGCGGGGGGCTAACCGGGGAGCTGTTTTTT.

The chain couples TRBV5-8 to TRBJ1-2; D unresolved. The germline V and J ends were trimmed by 4 bases and 6 bases, with 10 bases remaining between them. Looked up from germline, CDR1 is SGHTS and CDR2 is YDEGEE. CDR3 size: 12 residues. CDR3 nucleotide sequence: TGTGCCAGCAGCCTCCCTTGGGATGGCTACACCTTC. Protein sequence: CASSLPWDGYTF.

The gene calls are TRBV19 and TRBJ1-2, with TRBD1 matching over 9 bases. With V trimmed by 9 bases and J by 4 bases, 6 bases remained unmatched. CDR1 is LNHDA, CDR2 SQIVND, per germline (reference sequence). The CDR3 spans 13 residues. The CDR3 DNA sequence: TGTGCCAGCTGGGGACAGGGAGGCTATGGCTACACCTTC. Protein sequence: CASWGQGGYGYTF. Variable domain in full (rest from reference TRBV19 and TRBJ1-2): DGGITQSPKYLFRKEGQNVTLSCEQNLNHDAMYWYRQDPGQGLRLIYYSQIVNDFQKGDIAEGYSVSREKKESFPLTVTSAQKNPTAFYLCASWGQGGYGYTFGSGTRLTVV.

The chain uses TRBV2 and TRBJ2-3; 10 bases are a match to TRBD1. CDR1 and CDR2 from the germline V gene are SNHLY and FYNNEI. Trimming at V came to 3 bases and at J to 6 bases, leaving 6 bases not matched to a gene. The CDR3 runs 15 residues. The CDR3 nucleotides read TGTGCCAGCAGTGAGGACAGGGGGAGCTCTGATACGCAGTATTTT. This gives the protein CASSEDRGSSDTQYF. Using reference TRBV2 and TRBJ2-3 for the parts outside the CDR3, the full variable domain is EPEVTQTPSHQVTQMGQEVILRCVPISNHLYFYWYRQILGQKVEFLVSFYNNEISEKSEIFDDQFSVERPDGSNFTLKIRSTKLEDSAMYFCASSEDRGSSDTQYFGPGTRLTVL.

The V gene is TRBV4-2, the J gene TRBJ1-2; 9 bases fit TRBD1. The CDR3 loop spans 20 amino acids. From germline, CDR1 is LGHNA and CDR2 YNFKEQ. V lost 0 bases and J lost 3; bases outside the gene matches: 17. The CDR3 here is CASSQEGSRTGDIPYYGYTF. The CDR3 region has the DNA TGTGCCAGCAGCCAAGAAGGGTCACGGACAGGGGATATTCCTTACTATGGCTACACCTTC.

This chain links TRBV6-1 with TRBJ2-5; TRBD1 agrees at 7 bases. Germline CDR1 is MNHNS and CDR2 is SASEGT. This CDR3 has 15 residues. V was clipped by 2 bases and J by 1 base; unmatched bases: 4. The CDR3 spells CASSEHGTVQETQYF. DNA for the CDR3: TGTGCCAGCAGTGAACATGGGACAGTCCAAGAGACCCAGTACTTC.

V is TRBV7-9 and J is TRBJ1-1; 8 bases agree with TRBD1. This CDR3 region has 14 residues. Germline V gene sequence: CDR1 SEHNR, CDR2 FQNEAQ (reference sequence). V lost 3 bases, J lost 10 bases, and 10 bases stayed unmatched. The CDR3 nucleotides read TGTGCCAGCAGCTTCTGGACAGGGAACAGTCCAGCTTTCTTT. The encoded protein is CASSFWTGNSPAFF. The complete variable domain, with remaining parts taken from reference TRBV7-9 and TRBJ1-1, reads DTGVSQNPRHKITKRGQNVTFRCDPISEHNRLYWYRQTLGQGPEFLTYFQNEAQLEKSRLLSDRFSAERPKGSFSTLEIQRTEQGDSAMYLCASSFWTGNSPAFFGQGTRLTVV.

The gene calls are TRBV6-1 and TRBJ1-4; 9 positions match TRBD1. This CDR3 contains 14 residues. The J segment lost 4 bases and the V segment lost 10 bases, leaving 7 bases of the junction unmatched. Looked up from germline, CDR1 is MNHNS and CDR2 is SASEGT. The CDR3 DNA follows: TGTGCCACCCTTACAGGGGGCGTTAATGAAAAACTGTTTTTT. Protein sequence: CATLTGGVNEKLFF.

The V and J genes are TRBV29-1 and TRBJ2-6; D remains ambiguous. V lost 2 bases and J 2 bases, leaving 7 bases between the germline ends. The CDR3 contains 14 residues. The germline gives CDR1 SQVTM, CDR2 ANQGSEA. CDR3 residues: CSVEYPPGANVLTF. CDR3 nucleotides: TGCAGCGTTGAATATCCTCCTGGGGCCAACGTCCTGACTTTC.

The rearrangement joins TRBV4-1 to TRBJ1-6; possibly TRBD1 for D (6 bases). V was cut by 4 bases and J by 3 bases, with 19 bases left in between. Germline V gene sequence: CDR1 MGHRA, CDR2 YSYEKL. The CDR3 has 18 residues. As DNA, the CDR3 is TGCGCCAGCAGCCCGGGTCGGTGGACAGCGAGCTATAATTCACCCCTCCACTTT. This encodes CASSPGRWTASYNSPLHF.

The chain couples TRBV4-2 to TRBJ2-5; D is uncertain. CDR3 length: 14 residues. With 1 base removed from V and 0 bases from J, the gap between germline ends came to 6 bases. CDR1 LGHNA and CDR2 YNFKEQ come from the germline V gene. The CDR3 here is CASSQGFYQETQYF. CDR3 DNA: TGTGCCAGCAGCCAAGGTTTCTACCAAGAGACCCAGTACTTC.

The V gene is TRBV6-4, the J gene TRBJ2-1; 12 nucleotides align to TRBD2. CDR3 length: 12 amino acids. The germline CDR1 and CDR2 sequences are MRHNA and SNTAGT. J gave up 9 bases and V 8 bases, and 2 bases lay outside the gene matches. CDR3 bases: TGTGCCAGCCGGGGACTAGCGGGTGAGCAGTTCTTC. Encoded protein: CASRGLAGEQFF.

This chain links TRBV18 with TRBJ2-5, with TRBD1 matching 9 bases. The CDR3 loop spans 14 amino acids. The germline V gene has CDR1 KGHSH and CDR2 LQKENI. Trimming at V came to 2 bases and at J to 5 bases, leaving 3 bases not matched to a gene. Here the CDR3 DNA reads TGTGCCAGCTCACCAAACAGGGGGCGCGAGACCCAGTACTTC. Translation gives CASSPNRGRETQYF.